This is a list of T cell receptor beta chains from one sample in a study of blood T cell repertoires in COVID-19. The table came from immunoSEQ multiplex PCR; TCRdb's copy has only in-frame clones and leaves some out. The data show around 60,000 clones, with over 75% seen just once and roughly an eighth held by the top ten. The specimen sequenced was peripheral blood. The receptor set was obtained from a woman in her sixties or seventies with active COVID-19. The CDR3 runs from the conserved cysteine through the conserved F or W. The order of the fields is D gene, clone size, J gene, V gene, CDR3 protein, CDR3 DNA. A D gene is named only where the DNA matches it firmly. Part of the rows lack a size; the others show once, few, many or a class for expanded clones.

d_gene: TRBD1
abundance: NA
j_gene: TRBJ1-4
v_gene: TRBV18
CDR3aa: CASSPGTANEKLFF
CDR3nt: TGTGCCAGCTCACCAGGGACAGCTAATGAAAAACTGTTTTTT

d_gene: TRBD2
abundance: NA
j_gene: TRBJ2-1
v_gene: TRBV7-2
CDR3aa: CASSLGLAGPSSYNEQFF
CDR3nt: TGTGCCAGCAGCTTGGGACTAGCGGGACCTAGCTCCTACAATGAGCAGTTCTTC

d_gene: NA
abundance: NA
j_gene: TRBJ1-5
v_gene: TRBV19
CDR3aa: CASSFGGWPPISNQPQHF
CDR3nt: TGTGCCAGTAGTTTCGGGGGATGGCCGCCGATAAGCAATCAGCCCCAGCATTTT

d_gene: NA
abundance: NA
j_gene: TRBJ2-4
v_gene: TRBV6-6
CDR3aa: CASSNQALAKNIQYF
CDR3nt: TGTGCCAGCTCGAATCAAGCTTTAGCCAAAAACATTCAGTACTTC

d_gene: NA
abundance: NA
j_gene: TRBJ2-7
v_gene: TRBV6-2/TRBV6-3
CDR3aa: CASSPRTEVTEQYF
CDR3nt: TGTGCCAGCAGTCCACGGACGGAGGTGACCGAGCAGTACTTC

d_gene: TRBD1
abundance: NA
j_gene: TRBJ1-4
v_gene: TRBV5-4
CDR3aa: CASSSMAGGATNEKLFF
CDR3nt: TGTGCCAGCAGCTCTATGGCAGGGGGTGCAACTAATGAAAAACTGTTTTTT

d_gene: TRBD2
abundance: NA
j_gene: TRBJ2-7
v_gene: TRBV5-4
CDR3aa: CASSAVTSGGTYEQYF
CDR3nt: TGTGCCAGCAGCGCCGTTACTAGCGGGGGGACCTACGAGCAGTACTTC

d_gene: NA
abundance: NA
j_gene: TRBJ2-7
v_gene: TRBV30
CDR3aa: CAWSVGGYEQYF
CDR3nt: TGTGCCTGGAGTGTAGGGGGCTACGAGCAGTACTTC

d_gene: NA
abundance: NA
j_gene: TRBJ1-1
v_gene: TRBV11-3
CDR3aa: CASSPDPGVPTEAFF
CDR3nt: TGTGCCAGCAGCCCCGACCCAGGGGTCCCCACTGAAGCTTTCTTT

d_gene: NA
abundance: NA
j_gene: TRBJ1-1
v_gene: TRBV7-3
CDR3aa: CASSLRPNTEAFF
CDR3nt: TGTGCCAGCAGCTTAAGGCCCAACACTGAAGCTTTCTTT

d_gene: NA
abundance: NA
j_gene: TRBJ2-1
v_gene: TRBV23-1
CDR3aa: CASSQRHEAGNEQFF
CDR3nt: TGCGCCAGCAGTCAGCGGCACGAGGCGGGCAATGAGCAGTTCTTC

d_gene: NA
abundance: NA
j_gene: TRBJ2-1
v_gene: TRBV7-3
CDR3aa: CASSLNSGVTYNEQFF
CDR3nt: TGTGCCAGCAGCTTAAACTCCGGTGTAACCTACAATGAGCAGTTCTTC

d_gene: NA
abundance: once
j_gene: TRBJ1-5
v_gene: TRBV15
CDR3aa: CATSRDLMTVNQPQHF
CDR3nt: TGTGCCACCAGCAGAGATCTTATGACAGTTAATCAGCCCCAGCATTTT

d_gene: TRBD1
abundance: NA
j_gene: TRBJ1-1
v_gene: TRBV3-1/TRBV3-2
CDR3aa: CASSLGTVNTEAFF
CDR3nt: TGTGCCAGCAGCCTAGGGACAGTGAACACTGAAGCTTTCTTT

d_gene: TRBD1
abundance: NA
j_gene: TRBJ1-1
v_gene: TRBV29-1
CDR3aa: CSVDARDRNTEAFF
CDR3nt: TGCAGCGTTGACGCCAGGGACAGGAACACTGAAGCTTTCTTT

d_gene: TRBD1
abundance: NA
j_gene: TRBJ1-3
v_gene: TRBV18
CDR3aa: CASSPIRQGDSGNTIYF
CDR3nt: TGTGCCAGCTCACCCATACGACAGGGCGACTCTGGAAACACCATATATTTT

d_gene: TRBD2
abundance: NA
j_gene: TRBJ2-3
v_gene: TRBV9
CDR3aa: CASSALSGGTDTQYF
CDR3nt: TGTGCCAGCAGCGCCCTTAGCGGGGGCACAGATACGCAGTATTTT

d_gene: NA
abundance: NA
j_gene: TRBJ1-2
v_gene: TRBV6-1
CDR3aa: CASSEKGRGDGYTF
CDR3nt: TGTGCCAGCAGTGAAAAGGGGCGCGGAGATGGCTACACCTTC

d_gene: TRBD1
abundance: NA
j_gene: TRBJ2-1
v_gene: TRBV25-1
CDR3aa: CASSDRTGALFDEQFF
CDR3nt: TGTGCCAGCAGTGACAGGACAGGGGCTCTGTTTGATGAGCAGTTCTTC

d_gene: TRBD2
abundance: NA
j_gene: TRBJ2-1
v_gene: TRBV29-1
CDR3aa: CSTAGGGVGNEQFF
CDR3nt: TGCAGCACTGCCGGCGGGGGGGTAGGAAATGAGCAGTTCTTC

d_gene: TRBD2
abundance: NA
j_gene: TRBJ2-1
v_gene: TRBV19
CDR3aa: CASSPGTSWSSYNEQFF
CDR3nt: TGTGCCAGTAGTCCAGGGACTAGTTGGAGCTCCTACAATGAGCAGTTCTTC

d_gene: NA
abundance: few
j_gene: TRBJ2-7
v_gene: TRBV7-3
CDR3aa: CASSLGASYEQYF
CDR3nt: TGTGCCAGCAGCTTGGGAGCATCCTACGAGCAGTACTTC

d_gene: NA
abundance: NA
j_gene: TRBJ2-5
v_gene: TRBV12-3/TRBV12-4
CDR3aa: CASTEGRAETQYF
CDR3nt: TGTGCCAGCACTGAGGGCCGGGCGGAGACCCAGTACTTC

d_gene: NA
abundance: once
j_gene: TRBJ1-2
v_gene: TRBV3-1/TRBV3-2
CDR3aa: CASSQGGGGYTF
CDR3nt: TGTGCCAGCAGCCAAGGTGGCGGTGGCTACACCTTC

d_gene: TRBD1
abundance: NA
j_gene: TRBJ1-3
v_gene: TRBV13
CDR3aa: CASSLGDRGNTIYF
CDR3nt: TGTGCCAGCAGCTTAGGGGACAGGGGGAACACCATATATTTT

d_gene: NA
abundance: NA
j_gene: TRBJ2-6
v_gene: TRBV27
CDR3aa: CASSLWLSGANVLTF
CDR3nt: TGTGCCAGCAGTTTATGGCTTTCGGGGGCCAACGTCCTGACTTTC

d_gene: TRBD1
abundance: NA
j_gene: TRBJ2-7
v_gene: TRBV12-3/TRBV12-4
CDR3aa: CASRQGAYEQYF
CDR3nt: TGTGCCAGCAGACAGGGGGCGTACGAGCAGTACTTC

d_gene: NA
abundance: NA
j_gene: TRBJ1-1
v_gene: TRBV7-2
CDR3aa: CASSLGLRLVNTEAFF
CDR3nt: TGTGCCAGCAGCTTAGGGTTGCGGTTAGTGAACACTGAAGCTTTCTTT

d_gene: NA
abundance: NA
j_gene: TRBJ2-2
v_gene: TRBV7-2
CDR3aa: CASSSGASDTGELFF
CDR3nt: TGTGCCAGCAGCTCTGGGGCTAGCGACACCGGGGAGCTGTTTTTT

d_gene: TRBD1
abundance: NA
j_gene: TRBJ2-7
v_gene: TRBV6-5
CDR3aa: CASSYSVDRGSYEQYF
CDR3nt: TGTGCCAGCAGTTACTCCGTTGACAGGGGCTCCTACGAGCAGTACTTC

d_gene: NA
abundance: NA
j_gene: TRBJ1-1
v_gene: TRBV11-3
CDR3aa: CASSLDGQSEAFF
CDR3nt: TGTGCCAGCAGCTTAGATGGACAGTCTGAAGCTTTCTTT

d_gene: TRBD1
abundance: NA
j_gene: TRBJ1-6
v_gene: TRBV7-2
CDR3aa: CASSLTRQGALGNSPLHF
CDR3nt: TGTGCCAGCAGCTTAACAAGACAGGGGGCGCTTGGTAATTCACCCCTCCACTTT

d_gene: TRBD1
abundance: NA
j_gene: TRBJ2-1
v_gene: TRBV7-3
CDR3aa: CASSLLQGAHEQFF
CDR3nt: TGTGCCAGCAGCCTACTCCAGGGGGCCCATGAGCAGTTCTTC

d_gene: NA
abundance: NA
j_gene: TRBJ1-2
v_gene: TRBV7-8
CDR3aa: CASSLAAFAYGYTF
CDR3nt: TGTGCCAGCAGCTTAGCCGCGTTTGCCTATGGCTACACCTTC

d_gene: NA
abundance: once
j_gene: TRBJ2-7
v_gene: TRBV29-1
CDR3aa: CSVILGQSSYEQYF
CDR3nt: TGCAGCGTCATCCTGGGCCAGAGCTCCTACGAGCAGTACTTC

d_gene: NA
abundance: NA
j_gene: TRBJ1-5
v_gene: TRBV3-1/TRBV3-2
CDR3aa: CASSQEGARQPQHF
CDR3nt: TGTGCCAGCAGCCAAGAAGGGGCTCGGCAGCCCCAGCATTTT

d_gene: NA
abundance: NA
j_gene: TRBJ1-1
v_gene: TRBV30
CDR3aa: CAWSVRRERTEAFF
CDR3nt: TGTGCCTGGAGTGTACGCCGCGAGAGGACTGAAGCTTTCTTT

d_gene: NA
abundance: once
j_gene: TRBJ1-4
v_gene: TRBV3-1/TRBV3-2
CDR3aa: CASSPRTTNEKLFF
CDR3nt: TGTGCCAGCAGCCCGCGCACAACTAATGAAAAACTGTTTTTT

d_gene: TRBD2
abundance: once
j_gene: TRBJ2-1
v_gene: TRBV4-3
CDR3aa: CASSQSGTSGGAGGEQFF
CDR3nt: TGCGCCAGCAGCCAATCCGGGACTAGCGGGGGGGCCGGTGGTGAGCAGTTCTTC

d_gene: TRBD1
abundance: NA
j_gene: TRBJ1-2
v_gene: TRBV9
CDR3aa: CASSAGGQGAYGYTF
CDR3nt: TGTGCCAGCAGCGCCGGAGGACAGGGGGCCTATGGCTACACCTTC

d_gene: TRBD2
abundance: NA
j_gene: TRBJ2-4
v_gene: TRBV19
CDR3aa: CASSTREHKGGGAKNIQYF
CDR3nt: TGTGCCAGTAGTACCCGGGAACATAAGGGCGGGGGGGCCAAAAACATTCAGTACTTC

d_gene: NA
abundance: NA
j_gene: TRBJ1-1
v_gene: TRBV10-3
CDR3aa: CAISAVAGDEAFF
CDR3nt: TGTGCCATCAGTGCGGTCGCAGGGGATGAAGCTTTCTTT

d_gene: NA
abundance: many
j_gene: TRBJ2-7
v_gene: TRBV15
CDR3aa: CATSRVQGSEQYF
CDR3nt: TGTGCCACCAGCAGGGTTCAGGGATCCGAGCAGTACTTC

d_gene: NA
abundance: NA
j_gene: TRBJ1-1
v_gene: TRBV27
CDR3aa: CASPTVNTEAFF
CDR3nt: TGTGCCAGCCCGACAGTAAACACTGAAGCTTTCTTT

d_gene: TRBD1
abundance: NA
j_gene: TRBJ1-1
v_gene: TRBV10-3
CDR3aa: CAINDRGRTEAFF
CDR3nt: TGTGCCATCAATGACAGGGGGCGGACTGAAGCTTTCTTT

d_gene: TRBD2
abundance: NA
j_gene: TRBJ2-5
v_gene: TRBV19
CDR3aa: CASSIVAGGETQYF
CDR3nt: TGTGCCAGTAGTATAGTAGCGGGGGGAGAGACCCAGTACTTC

d_gene: NA
abundance: NA
j_gene: TRBJ2-7
v_gene: TRBV11-3
CDR3aa: CASSSAGEQYF
CDR3nt: TGTGCCAGCAGCTCGGCGGGGGAGCAGTACTTC

d_gene: TRBD1
abundance: NA
j_gene: TRBJ1-2
v_gene: TRBV6-5
CDR3aa: CASARDRSGGYTF
CDR3nt: TGTGCCAGCGCAAGGGACAGATCAGGAGGCTACACCTTC

d_gene: NA
abundance: NA
j_gene: TRBJ1-1
v_gene: TRBV12-3/TRBV12-4
CDR3aa: CASSVPAPGAFF
CDR3nt: TGTGCCAGCAGCGTACCGGCCCCGGGAGCTTTCTTT

d_gene: NA
abundance: NA
j_gene: TRBJ2-6
v_gene: TRBV5-4
CDR3aa: CASSSAGANVLTF
CDR3nt: TGTGCCAGCAGCTCAGCGGGGGCCAACGTCCTGACTTTC

d_gene: NA
abundance: NA
j_gene: TRBJ1-3
v_gene: TRBV19
CDR3aa: CASSMGQKEFSGNTIYF
CDR3nt: TGTGCCAGTAGTATGGGGCAGAAAGAGTTCTCTGGAAACACCATATATTTT

d_gene: NA
abundance: NA
j_gene: TRBJ1-5
v_gene: TRBV6-5
CDR3aa: CASSDRRNQPQHF
CDR3nt: TGTGCCAGCAGCGACAGGAGGAATCAGCCCCAGCATTTT